These 6 T cell receptor beta chains originate from one sample sequenced in a study of immune heterogeneity within non-small cell lung tumors listed by TCRdb under 2018. Sequencer: HiSeq X Ten. The TCR beta CDR3 region was amplified with a multiplex PCR system whose first round ran for approximately 11 cycles using 32 V-gene forward primers and 13 J-gene reverse primers. TCRdb passed the public sequencing reads through fastp at Q25 and MiXCR, retaining productive beta sequences. One record per CDR3 amino acid sequence lists the most common genes and DNA. The table for this sample lists around 11,000 distinct CDR3 sequences; approximately 29% of them were counted only once. The top ten hold about 19% of the sample. The TCR template was genomic DNA extracted from bulk tumor tissue, and around 610 ng of gDNA was amplified for each sample. During surgery, multiple biopsies were taken from each primary tumor and placed as far apart as possible within the tumor mass. The study cohort was described as untreated and was composed of newly diagnosed NSCLC cases undergoing curative surgery.

The material sequenced was lung tumor tissue. Receptors were obtained from a woman in her forties or fifties with non-small cell lung cancer.

This clonotype has just a few counts. A read error may be the cause here, since a much bigger clone is one base away. The CDR3 reads CASSLPGSEQYF. For the CDR3, the DNA is TGCGCCAGCAGCTTGCCCGGGAGCGAGCAGTACTTC. The chain links TRBV5-1 to TRBJ2-7, with D possibly being TRBD2 (6 bases). Germline CDR1 reads SGHRS; CDR2 reads YFSETQ. Trimming shortened V by 1 base and J by 6 bases, and 8 bases separated the two germline ends. This CDR3 has 12 amino acids. Looking up the rest from reference TRBV5-1 and TRBJ2-7 gives the full variable domain: KAGVTQTPRYLIKTRGQQVTLSCSPISGHRSVSWYQQTPGQGLQFLFEYFSETQRNKGNFPGRFSGRQFSNSRSEMNVSTLELGDSALYLCASSLPGSEQYFGPGTRLTVT.

This clonotype was detected only once. A much larger clone lies one base from this, so it may be a read error. V usage is TRBV30 and J usage is TRBJ1-4, with D hard to call. The CDR3 has 14 amino acids. The V gene lost 3 bases and the J gene lost 0 bases, with 8 bases spanning the gap. Germline CDR1 and CDR2: GTSNPN and SVGIG (reference sequence). CDR3 sequence reads: CAWSGEATNEKLFF. CDR3 nucleotides: TGTGCCTGGAGCGGAGAGGCAACTAATGAAAAACTGTTTTTT.

Notes on this clonotype: A much bigger clone sits one base away, suggesting this may be a read error. In DNA form, the CDR3 reads TGTGCCAGCAGCGCGGGACTCTATGGCTACACCTTC. This translates into CASSAGLYGYTF. The V gene is TRBV5-6, the J gene TRBJ1-2, with D maybe TRBD1 (5 bases). Trimming removed 4 bases from V and 4 bases from J, with 8 bases in between. Germline V CDR1 and CDR2: SGHDT, YYEEEE. The CDR3 is made up of 12 amino acids.

Concerning this clonotype itself: This sequence may be a read error, since a much larger clone differs from it by one base. The chain uses TRBV28 and TRBJ2-3; no reliable D call. The V gene's germline CDR1 is MDHEN and CDR2 SYDVKM. The length of the CDR3 is 16 residues. The CDR3: CASSLRLWGSKDTQYF. The CDR3 DNA reads TGTGCCAGCAGTCTGCGACTGTGGGGTAGCAAAGATACGCAGTATTTT.

V is TRBV4-1 and J is TRBJ1-1, with D unresolved. This CDR3 region has 13 residues. Per the germline V gene, CDR1 is MGHRA and CDR2 is YSYEKL. Trimming removed 4 bases at V and 5 bases at J, with 11 bases between. The CDR3 reads CASSPRFGTEAFF. DNA of the CDR3: TGCGCCAGCAGCCCCCGTTTCGGGACTGAAGCTTTCTTT.

By sample share, this clonotype is medium-sized. The J gene is TRBJ1-1, the V gene TRBV30; D remains ambiguous. Germline V gene lookup returns CDR1 GTSNPN and CDR2 SVGIG (reference sequence). There are 13 residues in the CDR3. V was shortened by 1 base and J by 10 bases, with 16 bases between the two germline ends. The CDR3 protein is CAWSEGNNYRAFF. The CDR3 region has the DNA TGTGCCTGGAGTGAGGGCAATAACTACCGAGCTTTCTTT.